This T cell receptor beta chain was captured in a study of T cells in Graves' hyperthyroidism and ophthalmopathy. Whole-study findings and limits: Ophthalmopathy onset followed model prediction by a median approximately 5.9 months.

Uncontrolled infection, other autoimmune disease, pregnancy or lactation disqualified patients from enrolment. The PBMCs were sourced from fresh peripheral blood (around 9.3 ml). The TCR beta CDR3 regions underwent amplification using RNA transcripts as the source. First-round RT-PCR of the TCR CDR3 relied on the HTBI primer set. TCRdb ran MiXCR on the multiplex PCR reads and lists one entry per CDR3 protein. The data hold around 600,000 distinct CDR3 sequences, with about 14% observed a single time. This clonotype was counted only a few times. What it binds is not known. Deletions cut 5 bases from V and 3 bases from J, with 13 bases between. The CDR3 totals 14 residues.

V usage is TRBV12-3 or TRBV12-4 and J usage is TRBJ2-5; D ambiguous. The receptor was derived from a woman aged 50 to 60 with Graves' ophthalmopathy. Sequencing was performed on blood. Here the CDR3 DNA reads TGTGCCAGCAGTGGCGCGCCGATTGAAGAGACCCAGTACTTC. Its translation is CASSGAPIEETQYF.